The next 3 T cell receptor beta chains were all read from a single sample in a study of blood T cell repertoires in COVID-19. Only in-frame clones appear in the TCRdb table, and some are missing; sequencing was by immunoSEQ multiplex PCR. The table lists roughly 250,000 clones, around 89% of them singletons. The sequenced sample was peripheral blood. These receptor sequences come from a woman between 35 and 50 years old who had recovered from COVID-19.

In DNA form, the CDR3 reads TGTGCCAGCAGCTTGACCCTCGGACAGATCTACGAGCAGTACTTC. Amino acid sequence: CASSLTLGQIYEQYF. V usage is TRBV7-9 and J usage is TRBJ2-7; D perhaps matches TRBD1 (6 bases). V was trimmed by 3 bases and J by 3 bases, leaving 15 bases between them. Germline CDR1 SEHNR, CDR2 FQNEAQ (reference sequence). This CDR3 has 15 amino acids.

The V call is TRBV7-3, the J call TRBJ1-1, with D maybe TRBD1 (5 bases). CDR3 size: 15 residues. The ends were cut back, 5 bases at V and 1 base at J, with 14 bases in the middle. CDR1 and CDR2 from the germline V gene are SGHTA and FQGTGA. In nucleotides, the CDR3 is TGTGCCAGCAGCCCCAGCGGGACGGCGAACACTGAAGCTTTCTTT. This sequence encodes CASSPSGTANTEAFF.

The rearrangement uses TRBV30 and TRBJ1-2; no clear D. Trimming stripped 2 bases from V and 8 bases from J, with 15 bases between. CDR1 is GTSNPN and CDR2 is SVGIG in the germline V gene (reference sequence). The length of the CDR3 is 13 residues. The CDR3 loop reads CAWSPQVLQGYTF. The CDR3 DNA is TGTGCCTGGAGTCCCCAGGTCCTCCAGGGCTACACCTTC. Full variable domain (outside the CDR3, taken from reference TRBV30 and TRBJ1-2): SQTIHQWPATLVQPVGSPLSLECTVEGTSNPNLYWYRQAAGRGLQLLFYSVGIGQISSEVPQNLSASRPQDRQFILSSKKLLLSDSGFYLCAWSPQVLQGYTFGSGTRLTVV.